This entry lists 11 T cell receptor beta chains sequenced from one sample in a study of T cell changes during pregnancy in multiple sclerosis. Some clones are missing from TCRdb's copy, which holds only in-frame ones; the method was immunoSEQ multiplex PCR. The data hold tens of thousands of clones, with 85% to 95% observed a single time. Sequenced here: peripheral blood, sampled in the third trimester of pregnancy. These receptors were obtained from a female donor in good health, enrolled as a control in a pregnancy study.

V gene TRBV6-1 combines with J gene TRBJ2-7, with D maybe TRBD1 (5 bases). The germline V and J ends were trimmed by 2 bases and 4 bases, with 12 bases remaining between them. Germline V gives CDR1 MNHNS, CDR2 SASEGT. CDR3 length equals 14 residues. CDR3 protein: CASSERRAFYEQYF. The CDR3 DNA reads TGTGCCAGCAGTGAACGCAGGGCCTTTTACGAGCAGTACTTC.

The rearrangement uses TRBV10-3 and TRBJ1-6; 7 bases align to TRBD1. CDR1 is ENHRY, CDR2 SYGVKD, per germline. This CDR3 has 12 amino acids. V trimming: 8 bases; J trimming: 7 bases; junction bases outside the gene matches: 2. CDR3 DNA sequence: TGTGCCATCCAGACAGGGAATTCACCCCTCCACTTT. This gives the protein CAIQTGNSPLHF.

The CDR3 loop is CASTSEPTGVYGYTF. In DNA, the CDR3 is TGTGCCAGCACAAGTGAACCAACAGGGGTTTATGGCTACACCTTC. The V call is TRBV7-2, the J call TRBJ1-2, with 7 bases that match TRBD1. The germline V gene has CDR1 SGHTA and CDR2 FQGNSA. The CDR3 has 15 amino acids. Trimming took 7 bases from V and 5 from J; bases not matched to a gene: 13.

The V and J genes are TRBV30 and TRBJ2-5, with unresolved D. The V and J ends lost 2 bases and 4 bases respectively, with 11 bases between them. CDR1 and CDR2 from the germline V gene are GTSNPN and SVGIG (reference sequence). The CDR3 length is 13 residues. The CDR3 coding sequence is TGTGCCTGGAGTCTGGGCTTGGGAGAGACCCAGTACTTC. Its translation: CAWSLGLGETQYF.

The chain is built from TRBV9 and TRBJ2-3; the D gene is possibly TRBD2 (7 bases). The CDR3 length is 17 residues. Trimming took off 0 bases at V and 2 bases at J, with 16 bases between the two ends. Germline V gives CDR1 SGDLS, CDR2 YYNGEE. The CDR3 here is CASSVDFRGGATDTQYF. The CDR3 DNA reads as TGTGCCAGCAGCGTAGATTTTAGGGGGGGGGCCACAGATACGCAGTATTTT.

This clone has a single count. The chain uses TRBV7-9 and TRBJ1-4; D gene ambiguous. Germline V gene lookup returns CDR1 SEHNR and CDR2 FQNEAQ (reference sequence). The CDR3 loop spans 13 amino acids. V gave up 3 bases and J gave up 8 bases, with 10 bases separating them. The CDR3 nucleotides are TGTGCCAGCAGCTTTATACAGATCGAAAAACTGTTTTTT. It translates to CASSFIQIEKLFF.

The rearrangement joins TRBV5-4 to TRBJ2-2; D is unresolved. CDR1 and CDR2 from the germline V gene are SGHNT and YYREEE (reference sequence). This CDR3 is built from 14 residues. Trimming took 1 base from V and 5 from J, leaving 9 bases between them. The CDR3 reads CASSLFSGTGELFF. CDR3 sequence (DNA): TGTGCCAGCAGCTTGTTTTCCGGGACCGGGGAGCTGTTTTTT.

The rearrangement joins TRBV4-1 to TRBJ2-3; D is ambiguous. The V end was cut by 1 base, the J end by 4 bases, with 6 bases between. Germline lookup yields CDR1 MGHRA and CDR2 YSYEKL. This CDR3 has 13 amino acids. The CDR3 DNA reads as TGCGCCAGCAGCCAAGGGCGGCCAGATACGCAGTATTTT. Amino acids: CASSQGRPDTQYF.

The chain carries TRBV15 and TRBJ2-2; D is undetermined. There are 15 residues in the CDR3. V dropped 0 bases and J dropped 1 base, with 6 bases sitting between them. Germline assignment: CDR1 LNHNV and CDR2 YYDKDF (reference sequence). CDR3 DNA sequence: TGTGCCACCAGCAGAGACCCGAGGAACACCGGGGAGCTGTTTTTT. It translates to CATSRDPRNTGELFF.

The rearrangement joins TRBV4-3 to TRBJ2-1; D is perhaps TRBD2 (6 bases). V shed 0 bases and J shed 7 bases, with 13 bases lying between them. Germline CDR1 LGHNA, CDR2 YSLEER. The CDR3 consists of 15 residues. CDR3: CASSQDGGSGNEQFF. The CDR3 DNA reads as TGCGCCAGCAGCCAAGATGGGGGGAGTGGGAATGAGCAGTTCTTC.

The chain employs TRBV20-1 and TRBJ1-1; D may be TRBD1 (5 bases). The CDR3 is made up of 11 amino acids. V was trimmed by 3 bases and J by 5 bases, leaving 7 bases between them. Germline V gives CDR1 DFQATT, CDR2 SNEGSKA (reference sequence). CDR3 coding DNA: TGCAGTGCTAGGGGGGGAACTGAAGCTTTCTTT. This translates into CSARGGTEAFF.